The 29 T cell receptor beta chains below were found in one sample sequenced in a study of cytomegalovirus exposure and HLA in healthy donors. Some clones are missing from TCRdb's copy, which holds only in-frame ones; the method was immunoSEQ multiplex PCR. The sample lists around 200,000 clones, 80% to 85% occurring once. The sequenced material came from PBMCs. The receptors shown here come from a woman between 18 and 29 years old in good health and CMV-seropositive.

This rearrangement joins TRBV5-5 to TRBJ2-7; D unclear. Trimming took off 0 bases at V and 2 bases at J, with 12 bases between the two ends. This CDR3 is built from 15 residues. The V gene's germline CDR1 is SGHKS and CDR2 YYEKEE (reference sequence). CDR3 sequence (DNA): TGTGCCAGCAGCTTGGCAATGCGGTCAACCTACGAGCAGTACTTC. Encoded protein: CASSLAMRSTYEQYF.

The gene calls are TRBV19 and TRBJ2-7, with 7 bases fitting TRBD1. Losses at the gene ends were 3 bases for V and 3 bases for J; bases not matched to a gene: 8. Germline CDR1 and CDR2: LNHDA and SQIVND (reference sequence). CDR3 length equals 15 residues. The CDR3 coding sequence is TGTGCCAGTAGTATCCGCGACAGGGAAGTCTACGAGCAGTACTTC. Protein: CASSIRDREVYEQYF.

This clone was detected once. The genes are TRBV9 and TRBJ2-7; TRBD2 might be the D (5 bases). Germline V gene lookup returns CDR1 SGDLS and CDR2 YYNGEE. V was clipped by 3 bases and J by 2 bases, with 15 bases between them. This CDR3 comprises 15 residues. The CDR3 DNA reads TGTGCCAGCAGCGCCGGAGGTGGTCGAACCTACGAGCAGTACTTC. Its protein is CASSAGGGRTYEQYF.

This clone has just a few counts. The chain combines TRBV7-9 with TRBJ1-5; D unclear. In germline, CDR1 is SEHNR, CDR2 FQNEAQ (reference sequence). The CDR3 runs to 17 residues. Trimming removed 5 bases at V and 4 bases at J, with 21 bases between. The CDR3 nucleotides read TGTGCCAGCAGCCTAGGCGGATCGGAACTCCATAATCAGCCCCAGCATTTT. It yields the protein CASSLGGSELHNQPQHF.

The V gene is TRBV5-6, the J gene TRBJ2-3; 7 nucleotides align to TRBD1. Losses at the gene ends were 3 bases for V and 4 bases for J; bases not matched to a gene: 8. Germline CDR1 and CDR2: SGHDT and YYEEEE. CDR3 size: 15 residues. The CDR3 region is CASSYRQGGSDTQYF. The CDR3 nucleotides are TGTGCCAGCAGCTATAGACAGGGTGGGTCAGATACGCAGTATTTT. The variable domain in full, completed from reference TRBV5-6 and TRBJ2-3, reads DAGVTQSPTHLIKTRGQQVTLRCSPKSGHDTVSWYQQALGQGPQFIFQYYEEEERQRGNFPDRFSGHQFPNYSSELNVNALLLGDSALYLCASSYRQGGSDTQYFGPGTRLTVL.

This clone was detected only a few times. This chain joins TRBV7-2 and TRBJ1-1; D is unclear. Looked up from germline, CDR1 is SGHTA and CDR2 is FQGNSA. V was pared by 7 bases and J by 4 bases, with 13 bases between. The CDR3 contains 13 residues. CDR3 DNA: TGTGCCAGCAACTCGAAAGCGGGCACTGAAGCTTTCTTT. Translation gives CASNSKAGTEAFF. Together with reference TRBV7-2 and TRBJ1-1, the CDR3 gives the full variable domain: GAGVSQSPSNKVTEKGKDVELRCDPISGHTALYWYRQSLGQGLEFLIYFQGNSAPDKSGLPSDRFSAERTGGSVSTLTIQRTQQEDSAVYLCASNSKAGTEAFFGQGTRLTVV.

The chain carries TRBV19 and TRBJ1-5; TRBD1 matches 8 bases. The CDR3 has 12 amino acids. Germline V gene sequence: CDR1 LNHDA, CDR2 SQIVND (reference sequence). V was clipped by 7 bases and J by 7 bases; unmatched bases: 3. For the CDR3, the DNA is TGTGCCAGTAACAGGGGGGAGCAGCCCCAGCATTTT. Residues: CASNRGEQPQHF.

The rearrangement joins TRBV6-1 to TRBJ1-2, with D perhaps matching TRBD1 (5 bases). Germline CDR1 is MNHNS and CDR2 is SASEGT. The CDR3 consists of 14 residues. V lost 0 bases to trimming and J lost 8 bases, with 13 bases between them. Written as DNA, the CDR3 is TGTGCCAGCAGTGAAGCGAATGGGGCCGACGGCTACACCTTC. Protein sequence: CASSEANGADGYTF.

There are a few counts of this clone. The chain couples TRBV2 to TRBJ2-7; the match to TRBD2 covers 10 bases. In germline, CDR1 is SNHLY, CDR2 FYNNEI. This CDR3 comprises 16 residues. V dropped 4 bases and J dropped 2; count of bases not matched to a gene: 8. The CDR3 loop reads CASSGRTSGFPYEQYF. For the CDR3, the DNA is TGTGCCAGCAGTGGCCGGACTAGCGGTTTTCCCTACGAGCAGTACTTC. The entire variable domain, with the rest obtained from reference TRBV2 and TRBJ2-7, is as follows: EPEVTQTPSHQVTQMGQEVILRCVPISNHLYFYWYRQILGQKVEFLVSFYNNEISEKSEIFDDQFSVERPDGSNFTLKIRSTKLEDSAMYFCASSGRTSGFPYEQYFGPGTRLTVT.

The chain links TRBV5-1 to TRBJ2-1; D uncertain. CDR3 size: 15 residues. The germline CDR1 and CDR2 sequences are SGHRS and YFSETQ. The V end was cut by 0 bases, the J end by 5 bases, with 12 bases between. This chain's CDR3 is CASSLAGTKNNEQFF. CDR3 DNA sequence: TGCGCCAGCAGCTTGGCCGGTACGAAAAACAATGAGCAGTTCTTC. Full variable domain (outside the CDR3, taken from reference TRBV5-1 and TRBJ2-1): KAGVTQTPRYLIKTRGQQVTLSCSPISGHRSVSWYQQTPGQGLQFLFEYFSETQRNKGNFPGRFSGRQFSNSRSEMNVSTLELGDSALYLCASSLAGTKNNEQFFGPGTRLTVL.

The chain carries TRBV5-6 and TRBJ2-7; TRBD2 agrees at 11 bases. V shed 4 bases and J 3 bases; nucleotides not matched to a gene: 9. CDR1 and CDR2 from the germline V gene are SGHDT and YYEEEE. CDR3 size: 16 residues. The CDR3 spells CASSPILAGGLYEQYF. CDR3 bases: TGTGCCAGCAGCCCCATCCTAGCGGGGGGCCTCTACGAGCAGTACTTC.

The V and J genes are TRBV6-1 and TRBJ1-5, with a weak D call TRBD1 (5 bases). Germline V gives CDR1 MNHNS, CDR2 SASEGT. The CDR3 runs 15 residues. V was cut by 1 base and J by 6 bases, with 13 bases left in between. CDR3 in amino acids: CASSEVSGLGQPQHF. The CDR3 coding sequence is TGTGCCAGCAGTGAAGTTTCAGGGCTGGGTCAGCCCCAGCATTTT.

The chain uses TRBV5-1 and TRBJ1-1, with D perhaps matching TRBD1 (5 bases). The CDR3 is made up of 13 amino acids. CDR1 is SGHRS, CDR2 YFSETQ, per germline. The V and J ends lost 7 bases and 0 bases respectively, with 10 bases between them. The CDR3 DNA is TGCGCCAGCCAGACAGTCATGAACACTGAAGCTTTCTTT. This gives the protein CASQTVMNTEAFF.

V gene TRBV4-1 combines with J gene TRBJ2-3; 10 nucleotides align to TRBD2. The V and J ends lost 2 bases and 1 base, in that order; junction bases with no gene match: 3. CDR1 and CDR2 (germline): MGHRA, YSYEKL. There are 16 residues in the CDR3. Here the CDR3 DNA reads TGCGCCAGCAGCCAAATAGCGGGGGGCCGCACAGATACGCAGTATTTT. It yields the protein CASSQIAGGRTDTQYF.

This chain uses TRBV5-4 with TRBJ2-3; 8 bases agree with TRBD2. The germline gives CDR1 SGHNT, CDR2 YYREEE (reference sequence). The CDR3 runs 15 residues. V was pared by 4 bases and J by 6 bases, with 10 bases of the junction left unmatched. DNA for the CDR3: TGTGCCAGCAGCGTCGCCGGGACTAGTTCGGATACGCAGTATTTT. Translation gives CASSVAGTSSDTQYF.

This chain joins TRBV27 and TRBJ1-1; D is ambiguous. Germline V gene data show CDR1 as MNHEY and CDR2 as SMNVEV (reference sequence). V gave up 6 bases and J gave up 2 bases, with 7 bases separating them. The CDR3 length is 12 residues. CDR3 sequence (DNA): TGTGCCAGCAGCCGGGGTAACACTGAAGCTTTCTTT. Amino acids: CASSRGNTEAFF.

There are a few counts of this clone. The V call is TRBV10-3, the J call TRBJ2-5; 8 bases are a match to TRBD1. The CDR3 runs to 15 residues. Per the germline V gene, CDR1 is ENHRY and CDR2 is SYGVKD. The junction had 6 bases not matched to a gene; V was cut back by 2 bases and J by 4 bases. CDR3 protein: CAISEETGVRETQYF. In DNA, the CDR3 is TGTGCCATCAGTGAGGAGACAGGGGTCCGAGAGACCCAGTACTTC.

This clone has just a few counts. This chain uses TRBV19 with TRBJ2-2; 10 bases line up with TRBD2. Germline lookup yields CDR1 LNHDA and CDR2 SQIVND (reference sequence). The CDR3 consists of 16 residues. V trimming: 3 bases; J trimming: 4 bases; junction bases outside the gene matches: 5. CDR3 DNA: TGTGCCAGTAGTATTGTTAGCGGGGGGACCACCGGGGAGCTGTTTTTT. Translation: CASSIVSGGTTGELFF.

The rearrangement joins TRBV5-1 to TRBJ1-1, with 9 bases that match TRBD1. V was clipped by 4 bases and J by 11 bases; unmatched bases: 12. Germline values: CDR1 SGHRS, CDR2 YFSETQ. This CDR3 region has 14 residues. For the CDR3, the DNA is TGCGCCAGCAGCGTGGACAGGGGCATCGAAACGGCTTTCTTT. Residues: CASSVDRGIETAFF. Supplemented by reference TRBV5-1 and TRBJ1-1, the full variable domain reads KAGVTQTPRYLIKTRGQQVTLSCSPISGHRSVSWYQQTPGQGLQFLFEYFSETQRNKGNFPGRFSGRQFSNSRSEMNVSTLELGDSALYLCASSVDRGIETAFFGQGTRLTVV.

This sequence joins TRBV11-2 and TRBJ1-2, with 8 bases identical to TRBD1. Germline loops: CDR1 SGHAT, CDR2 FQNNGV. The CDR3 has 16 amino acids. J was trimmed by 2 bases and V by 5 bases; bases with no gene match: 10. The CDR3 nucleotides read TGTGCCAGCAGCCCATCTACAGGGGGGATAAACTATGGCTACACCTTC. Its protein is CASSPSTGGINYGYTF.

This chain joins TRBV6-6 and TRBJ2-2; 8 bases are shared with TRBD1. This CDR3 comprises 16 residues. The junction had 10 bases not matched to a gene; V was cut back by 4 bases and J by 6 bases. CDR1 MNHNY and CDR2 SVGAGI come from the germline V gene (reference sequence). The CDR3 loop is CASSFPVDRGPGELFF. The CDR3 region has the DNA TGTGCCAGCAGTTTCCCCGTTGACAGGGGTCCCGGGGAGCTGTTTTTT.

This chain's CDR3 is CASSLGTGGYNEQFF. The CDR3 DNA is TGTGCCAGCAGCTTAGGGACAGGGGGATACAATGAGCAGTTCTTC. J is TRBJ2-1 and V is TRBV5-8; 11 bases align to TRBD1. Germline lookup yields CDR1 SGHTS and CDR2 YDEGEE. CDR3 length: 15 residues. V was pared by 2 bases and J by 4 bases, with 2 bases of the junction left unmatched. The full variable domain, completed using reference TRBV5-8 and TRBJ2-1, is EAGVTQSPTHLIKTRGQQATLRCSPISGHTSVYWYQQALGLGLQFLLWYDEGEERNRGNFPPRFSGRQFPNYSSELNVNALELEDSALYLCASSLGTGGYNEQFFGPGTRLTVL.

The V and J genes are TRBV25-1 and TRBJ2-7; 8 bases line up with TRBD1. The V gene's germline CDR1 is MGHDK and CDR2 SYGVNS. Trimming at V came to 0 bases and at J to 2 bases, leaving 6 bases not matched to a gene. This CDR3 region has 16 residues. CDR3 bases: TGTGCCAGCAGTGAATACCGGACAGGGACAGCCTACGAGCAGTACTTC. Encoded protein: CASSEYRTGTAYEQYF.

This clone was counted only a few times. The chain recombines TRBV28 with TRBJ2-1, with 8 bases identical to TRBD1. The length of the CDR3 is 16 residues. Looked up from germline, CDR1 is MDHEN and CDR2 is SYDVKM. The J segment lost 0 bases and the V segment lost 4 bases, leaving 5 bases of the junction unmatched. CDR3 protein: CASSSQGALSYNEQFF. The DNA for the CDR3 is TGTGCCAGCAGTTCCCAGGGGGCCCTCTCCTACAATGAGCAGTTCTTC.

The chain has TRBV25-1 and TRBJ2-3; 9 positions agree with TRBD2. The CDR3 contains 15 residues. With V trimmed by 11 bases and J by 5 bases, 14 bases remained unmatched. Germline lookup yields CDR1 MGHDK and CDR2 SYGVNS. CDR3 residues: CAARRWRGGVDTQYF. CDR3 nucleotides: TGTGCCGCCCGACGATGGCGGGGGGGTGTAGATACGCAGTATTTT.

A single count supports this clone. The CDR3 protein is CASSMGSGAGDTQYF. The CDR3 DNA is TGTGCCAGTAGTATGGGTAGCGGGGCTGGGGATACGCAGTATTTT. The V call is TRBV19, the J call TRBJ2-3; the match to TRBD2 covers 8 bases. V lost 3 bases and J lost 6; bases outside the gene matches: 8. The germline gives CDR1 LNHDA, CDR2 SQIVND (reference sequence). This CDR3 spans 15 amino acids.

The CDR3 DNA follows: TGTGCCAGCAGTGGGGGGACTAGCGGGGTTTACGAGCAGTACTTC. This sequence encodes CASSGGTSGVYEQYF. The chain combines TRBV6-1 with TRBJ2-7, with 13 bases matching TRBD2. J lost 4 bases, V lost 4 bases, and 4 bases had no gene match. The CDR3 runs to 15 residues. Germline CDR1 is MNHNS and CDR2 is SASEGT.

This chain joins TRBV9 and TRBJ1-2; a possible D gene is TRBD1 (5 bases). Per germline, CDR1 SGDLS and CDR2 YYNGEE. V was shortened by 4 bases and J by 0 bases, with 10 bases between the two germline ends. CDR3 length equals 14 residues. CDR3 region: CASSPQGPNYGYTF. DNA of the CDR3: TGTGCCAGCAGCCCCCAGGGCCCTAACTATGGCTACACCTTC.

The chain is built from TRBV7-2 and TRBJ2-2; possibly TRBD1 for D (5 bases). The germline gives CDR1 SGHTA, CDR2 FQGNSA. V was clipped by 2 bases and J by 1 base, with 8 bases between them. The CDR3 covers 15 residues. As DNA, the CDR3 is TGTGCCAGCAGCTTATATCAGGGGAACACCGGGGAGCTGTTTTTT. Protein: CASSLYQGNTGELFF.